This T cell receptor beta chain came from a study of shared clonotypes between healthy human individuals. A few counts support this clone. V lost 5 bases to trimming and J lost 4 bases; unmatched junction nucleotides: 9. CDR1 is MNHNY, CDR2 SVGAGI, per germline (reference sequence). The CDR3 runs to 15 residues. Method: immunoSEQ multiplex PCR; TCRdb's copy keeps in-frame clones and lacks some. The table includes some 980,000 clones, 76% detected once. J is TRBJ2-7 and V is TRBV6-6; 9 nucleotides align to TRBD2. Sequencing was carried out using memory CD4+ T cells sorted from blood. Documented subset: CD45RA-negative fraction. This receptor was identified in a young man in good health. Written as DNA, the CDR3 is TGTGCCAGCAGTCAGGGCGGGGGGGCTAAATACGAGCAGTACTTC. Translated: CASSQGGGAKYEQYF.